Listed below are T cell receptor beta chains from one sample, sequenced in a study of identical twins. One entry per CDR3 protein, called by TCRdb with MiXCR from the 5' RACE reads. The sample yields around 960,000 distinct CDR3 sequences, approximately 13% seen once. In addition, the sample was reused for a study of yellow fever vaccine responses in identical twins.

The sample comprised PBMCs. The receptor set was obtained from a woman between 18 and 29 years old in good health. Each CDR3 is given with its conserved first and last residue. A D gene is named only where the DNA matches it firmly. A clone size is listed for some rows: how often the clone was seen (once, few, many), or a class if it is expanded.

D	J	size	V	CDR3	DNA
NA	TRBJ2-1	NA	TRBV25-1	CASSVFPSSYNEQFF	TGTGCCAGCAGTGTTTTCCCCTCCTCCTACAATGAGCAGTTCTTC
NA	TRBJ2-7	NA	TRBV15	CATSRVLETGPYEQYF	TGTGCCACCAGCAGAGTCTTAGAGACAGGACCTTACGAGCAGTACTTC
NA	TRBJ2-1	NA	TRBV7-9	CASSSIGYNEQFF	TGTGCCAGCAGCTCAATAGGGTACAATGAGCAGTTCTTC
TRBD2	TRBJ2-1	NA	TRBV7-2	CASSLRRAGDHYNEQFF	TGTGCCAGCAGCCTCAGAAGGGCGGGAGACCACTACAATGAGCAGTTCTTC
TRBD1	TRBJ2-1	few	TRBV29-1	CSVAGQGGSNEQFF	TGCAGCGTGGCAGGACAGGGGGGATCCAATGAGCAGTTCTTC
TRBD1	TRBJ1-5	many	TRBV7-2	CASSSRTGDQPQHF	TGTGCCAGCAGCTCCCGGACAGGGGATCAGCCCCAGCATTTT
NA	TRBJ2-2	many	TRBV7-6	CASRPTLLKKHTGELFF	TGTGCCAGCAGGCCTACCCTTTTAAAAAAGCACACCGGGGAGCTGTTTTTT
NA	TRBJ2-4	few	TRBV6-1	CASSLGGGEDIQYF	TGTGCCAGCAGCCTAGGGGGGGGAGAGGACATTCAGTACTTC
TRBD1	TRBJ1-2	many	TRBV12-3/TRBV12-4	CASTKTGTNYGYTF	TGTGCCAGCACCAAGACAGGGACTAACTATGGCTACACCTTC
NA	TRBJ2-3	many	TRBV5-6	CASSLSEDTQYF	TGTGCCAGCAGCTTGTCCGAGGATACGCAGTATTTT
NA	TRBJ1-1	few	TRBV12-3/TRBV12-4	CASSPGYPSTEAFF	TGTGCCAGCAGTCCAGGGTACCCTAGCACTGAAGCTTTCTTT
TRBD2	TRBJ2-3	NA	TRBV12-3/TRBV12-4	CASSPGTSRSF	TGTGCCAGCAGTCCGGGGACTAGCAGATCTTTT
NA	TRBJ2-3	few	TRBV5-1	CASRLPGATFNTDTQYF	TGCGCCAGCAGGCTCCCCGGGGCGACTTTCAACACAGATACGCAGTATTTT
TRBD1	TRBJ2-2	NA	TRBV6-2/TRBV6-3	CASSFSRTGQNTGELFF	TGTGCCAGCAGTTTCTCCCGGACAGGGCAGAACACCGGGGAGCTGTTTTTT
NA	TRBJ2-1	many	TRBV6-2/TRBV6-3	CASSYLAAAYNEQFF	TGTGCCAGCAGTTACTTGGCCGCCGCCTACAATGAGCAGTTCTTC
NA	TRBJ2-3	NA	TRBV11-2	CASSLRQGGHDTQYF	TGTGCCAGCAGCTTACGTCAAGGGGGACATGATACGCAGTATTTT
NA	TRBJ2-2	NA	TRBV6-1	CASSHRVLVTGELFF	TGTGCCAGCAGCCACCGGGTCTTGGTCACCGGGGAGCTGTTTTTT
NA	TRBJ1-1	few	TRBV12-3/TRBV12-4	CASSLNGYEAFF	TGTGCCAGCAGTTTAAATGGGTATGAAGCTTTCTTT
TRBD1	TRBJ1-6	few	TRBV24-1	CATSRGRGSPLHF	TGTGCCACCTCCAGGGGGCGAGGATCACCCCTCCACTTT
TRBD2	TRBJ2-3	few	TRBV12-3/TRBV12-4	CASSPLAGGTGDTQYF	TGTGCCAGCAGCCCCCTAGCGGGGGGGACCGGAGATACGCAGTATTTT
NA	TRBJ2-5	many	TRBV5-1	CASSFQREETQYF	TGCGCCAGCAGCTTTCAGAGGGAAGAGACCCAGTACTTC
NA	TRBJ2-2	few	TRBV6-5	CASSSHNGELFF	TGTGCCAGCAGTTCGCACAACGGGGAGCTGTTTTTT
TRBD2	TRBJ2-5	few	TRBV20-1	CSAMGLAGEVGETQYF	TGCAGTGCTATGGGACTAGCGGGAGAAGTCGGAGAGACCCAGTACTTC
TRBD1	TRBJ2-7	few	TRBV2	CASSIFGTGYNEQYF	TGTGCCAGCAGTATCTTCGGGACAGGGTACAACGAGCAGTACTTC
NA	TRBJ2-7	many	TRBV4-1	CASSEESGSGTYEQYF	TGCGCCAGCAGCGAAGAATCAGGGTCGGGCACCTACGAGCAGTACTTC
TRBD1	TRBJ1-1	NA	TRBV5-1	CASSSGQKAFF	TGCGCCAGCAGCTCGGGACAGAAAGCTTTCTTT
TRBD1	TRBJ2-7	NA	TRBV27	CASSTGTGAFYEQYF	TGTGCCAGCAGTACCGGGACAGGGGCTTTCTACGAGCAGTACTTC
NA	TRBJ1-1	NA	TRBV20-1	CSATGPRGSEAFF	TGCAGTGCGACCGGGCCGAGGGGCTCTGAAGCTTTCTTT
TRBD1	TRBJ2-2	few	TRBV12-3/TRBV12-4	CASTQGTATGELFF	TGTGCCAGCACCCAGGGGACAGCCACCGGGGAGCTGTTTTTT